The 8 T cell receptor beta chains listed next were all sequenced from one sample in a study of cytomegalovirus exposure and HLA in healthy donors. With 60 Vbeta and 13 Jbeta primers, the PCR was carried out. The protocol was immunoSEQ multiplex PCR, while the TCRdb copy is restricted to in-frame clones and leaves out a portion. The top ten hold 1.1% to 1.5% of the sample, which has more than 200,000 clones, about 83% seen once. The sequenced material came from PBMCs. Receptor source: a girl aged 5 to 17 in good health and CMV-seronegative.

The CDR3 DNA reads TGTGCCACCCAGGGATCCCCCCAAGAGACCCAGTACTTC. It encodes CATQGSPQETQYF. The genes are TRBV10-3 and TRBJ2-5, with a possible D match to TRBD1 (5 bases). The length of the CDR3 is 13 residues. V was shortened by 10 bases and J by 1 base, with 13 bases between the two germline ends. CDR1 and CDR2 from the germline V gene are ENHRY and SYGVKD.

V usage is TRBV7-9 and J usage is TRBJ2-7, with 9 positions matching TRBD1. This CDR3 has 15 residues. Germline-derived CDR1 and CDR2 are SEHNR and FQNEAQ (reference sequence). Trimming removed 0 bases from V and 5 bases from J; junction bases left unmatched: 5. CDR3 in amino acids: CASSLAGTGTDEQYF. The CDR3 nucleotides are TGTGCCAGCAGCTTAGCCGGGACAGGGACCGACGAGCAGTACTTC. The full variable domain, completed using reference TRBV7-9 and TRBJ2-7, is DTGVSQNPRHKITKRGQNVTFRCDPISEHNRLYWYRQTLGQGPEFLTYFQNEAQLEKSRLLSDRFSAERPKGSFSTLEIQRTEQGDSAMYLCASSLAGTGTDEQYFGPGTRLTVT.

The CDR3 DNA is TGTGCCACCAGCGGAAGACTCGGGGGGGCAGGCGAGACCCAGTACTTC. It codes for CATSGRLGGAGETQYF. The rearrangement uses TRBV15 and TRBJ2-5, with 8 nucleotides matching TRBD2. With V trimmed by 5 bases and J by 5 bases, 13 bases remained unmatched. The CDR3 has 16 residues. Germline V gene data show CDR1 as LNHNV and CDR2 as YYDKDF (reference sequence).

The chain carries TRBV9 and TRBJ2-3, with 8 nucleotides matching TRBD2. The junction had 8 bases not matched to a gene; V was cut back by 4 bases and J by 4 bases. The CDR3 has 15 residues. CDR1 and CDR2 from the germline V gene are SGDLS and YYNGEE. The CDR3: CASSFRGGGSDTQYF. The CDR3, as DNA: TGTGCCAGCAGCTTCCGGGGGGGCGGGTCAGATACGCAGTATTTT.

The chain is built from TRBV27 and TRBJ1-2, with TRBD1 matching 8 bases. This CDR3 is 13 amino acids long. CDR1 is MNHEY, CDR2 SMNVEV, per germline (reference sequence). V shed 3 bases and J 6 bases; nucleotides not matched to a gene: 3. CDR3 loop: CASSFDRGHGYTF. CDR3 coding DNA: TGTGCCAGCAGTTTCGACAGGGGCCATGGCTACACCTTC.

V gene TRBV6-1 combines with J gene TRBJ1-4, with unresolved D. The CDR3 has 14 amino acids. Trimming removed 2 bases at V and 0 bases at J, with 4 bases between. Germline CDR1 reads MNHNS; CDR2 reads SASEGT. In DNA form, the CDR3 reads TGTGCCAGCAGTGAAATCGCAACTAATGAAAAACTGTTTTTT. The encoded protein is CASSEIATNEKLFF.

The chain recombines TRBV5-1 with TRBJ2-7, with D possibly being TRBD2 (6 bases). The CDR3 has 14 amino acids. Germline V gives CDR1 SGHRS, CDR2 YFSETQ. The germline V and J ends were trimmed by 10 bases and 3 bases, with 20 bases remaining between them. The CDR3 DNA reads as TGCGCCCGGCCCCAAAGCCGCGGGGACTACGAGCAGTACTTC. Translation gives CARPQSRGDYEQYF.

The V gene is TRBV5-5, the J gene TRBJ1-1, with D unclear. Germline values: CDR1 SGHKS, CDR2 YYEKEE (reference sequence). The CDR3 contains 11 residues. Trimming cost V 5 bases and J 5 bases, with 7 bases left between them. CDR3 in DNA: TGTGCCAGCAGGGGAGAAACTGAAGCTTTCTTT. Translated, it gives CASRGETEAFF. Using reference TRBV5-5 and TRBJ1-1 for the parts outside the CDR3, the full variable domain is DAGVTQSPTHLIKTRGQQVTLRCSPISGHKSVSWYQQVLGQGPQFIFQYYEKEERGRGNFPDRFSARQFPNYSSELNVNALLLGDSALYLCASRGETEAFFGQGTRLTVV.